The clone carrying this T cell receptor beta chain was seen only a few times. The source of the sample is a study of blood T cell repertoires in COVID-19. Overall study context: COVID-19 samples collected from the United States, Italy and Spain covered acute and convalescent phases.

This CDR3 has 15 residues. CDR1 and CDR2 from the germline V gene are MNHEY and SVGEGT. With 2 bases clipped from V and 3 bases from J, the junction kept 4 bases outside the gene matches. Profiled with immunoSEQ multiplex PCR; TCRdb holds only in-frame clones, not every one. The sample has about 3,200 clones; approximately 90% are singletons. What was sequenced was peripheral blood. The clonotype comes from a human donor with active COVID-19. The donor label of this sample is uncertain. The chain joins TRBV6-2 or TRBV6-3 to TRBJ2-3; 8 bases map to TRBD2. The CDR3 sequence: CASSYTRLATDTQYF. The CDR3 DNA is TGTGCCAGCAGTTACACTCGACTAGCGACAGATACGCAGTATTTT.